These 32 T cell receptor beta chains originate from one sample sequenced in a study of CD8+ T cells in alopecia areata. RNA was isolated and reverse transcribed to cDNA, the sequencing template. TCRdb's table, derived via immunoSEQ multiplex PCR, lists solely in-frame clones and lacks some. The sample lists 200,000 to 250,000 clones, about three fifths occurring once. The treatment was: oral pan-JAK inhibitor, 5-10 mg twice daily. Sequences were derived from CD4+ T cells sorted from blood, sampled at week 4, from a patient treated with tofacitinib. The source of these receptors is a human donor with alopecia areata.

The rearrangement links TRBV7-2 to TRBJ2-1; 8 bases align to TRBD1. The CDR3 length is 14 residues. Trimming removed 1 base from V and 9 bases from J; junction bases left unmatched: 5. Germline loops: CDR1 SGHTA, CDR2 FQGNSA. CDR3 in amino acids: CASSLDQGAGEQFF. As DNA, the CDR3 is TGTGCCAGCAGCTTAGATCAGGGGGCGGGTGAGCAGTTCTTC.

This clone appeared a few times. CDR3: CSVGTRTSYEQYF. The DNA of the CDR3 is TGCAGCGTTGGAACCCGGACTAGCTACGAGCAGTACTTC. The chain combines TRBV29-1 with TRBJ2-7; the match to TRBD2 covers 7 bases. Trimming cost V 4 bases and J 3 bases; bases outside gene matches: 6. The germline V gene has CDR1 SQVTM and CDR2 ANQGSEA. The CDR3 spans 13 residues.

The chain uses TRBV6-6 and TRBJ1-2; D gene uncertain. Germline CDR1 is MNHNY and CDR2 is SVGAGI (reference sequence). Trimming shortened V by 6 bases and J by 8 bases, and 10 bases separated the two germline ends. The CDR3 is 11 amino acids. CDR3 residues: CASREGLGYTF. The CDR3 DNA is TGTGCCAGCAGGGAGGGTTTAGGCTACACCTTC.

This chain connects TRBV29-1 to TRBJ1-2; possibly TRBD1 for D (5 bases). V dropped 7 bases and J dropped 3 bases, with 12 bases sitting between them. Per the germline V gene, CDR1 is SQVTM and CDR2 is ANQGSEA. The CDR3 loop spans 12 amino acids. In DNA, the CDR3 is TGCAGCGGCAGGGAAGGGGACTATGGCTACACCTTC. Translation: CSGREGDYGYTF.

The V call is TRBV5-1, the J call TRBJ2-7; D may be TRBD1 (6 bases). The CDR3 sequence is 14 residues long. Trimming cost V 4 bases and J 1 base, with 12 bases left between them. CDR1 SGHRS and CDR2 YFSETQ come from the germline V gene. CDR3 DNA: TGCGCCAGCAGCCAGGACAGACCTTCCTACGAGCAGTACTTC. Residues: CASSQDRPSYEQYF.

The sample holds a few counts of this clone. The chain joins TRBV4-3 to TRBJ1-2, with D perhaps TRBD1 (5 bases). CDR3 length: 12 residues. V was shortened by 2 bases and J by 6 bases, with 7 bases between the two germline ends. The germline V gene encodes CDR1 LGHNA and CDR2 YSLEER. The CDR3 loop is CASSQQGHGYTF. The CDR3 DNA reads as TGCGCCAGCAGCCAACAGGGCCATGGCTACACCTTC.

The chain combines TRBV14 with TRBJ2-3; 11 bases align to TRBD1. The CDR3 contains 15 residues. Germline V gene lookup returns CDR1 SGHDN and CDR2 FVKESK. V shed 4 bases, J shed 4 bases, and the junction held 4 bases outside the gene matches. The CDR3 DNA reads TGTGCCAGCAGCCTGGGGACAGGGGGACCAGATACGCAGTATTTT. Encoded protein: CASSLGTGGPDTQYF.

The chain couples TRBV2 to TRBJ2-7, with D possibly matching TRBD1 (6 bases). CDR1 is SNHLY and CDR2 is FYNNEI in the germline V gene. Trimming removed 1 base at V and 6 bases at J, with 19 bases between. The CDR3 runs to 16 residues. The DNA of the CDR3 is TGTGCCAGCAGTGAAGTCGGGGCAGGGGCCCTCGGCGAGCAGTACTTC. Protein: CASSEVGAGALGEQYF.

V is TRBV30 and J is TRBJ2-7; no clear D. The CDR3 has 15 amino acids. Germline V gene lookup returns CDR1 GTSNPN and CDR2 SVGIG (reference sequence). The V end lost 3 bases, the J end lost 3 bases, and 18 bases lay between the germline ends. The CDR3 protein is CAWSPKGWVGYEQYF. The CDR3 nucleotides are TGTGCCTGGAGCCCTAAGGGATGGGTGGGCTACGAGCAGTACTTC.

The CDR3 spells CASSFQGHEAFF. The CDR3 DNA reads TGTGCCAGCAGCTTTCAGGGACACGAAGCTTTCTTT. The gene calls are TRBV7-2 and TRBJ1-1; D is possibly TRBD1 (6 bases). CDR1 and CDR2 (germline): SGHTA, FQGNSA. The CDR3 runs 12 residues. Trimming left V 3 bases short and J 8 bases short, with 10 bases between.

This clone was counted between two and nine times. The gene calls are TRBV4-3 and TRBJ1-5; D uncertain. Trimming left V 0 bases short and J 4 bases short, with 7 bases between. The CDR3 covers 14 residues. In germline, CDR1 is LGHNA, CDR2 YSLEER. Here the CDR3 DNA reads TGCGCCAGCAGCCAAGACGGGTTAAATCAGCCCCAGCATTTT. Translating it yields CASSQDGLNQPQHF.

This clone was found a few times. The genes are TRBV30 and TRBJ2-6, with D perhaps TRBD2 (5 bases). The germline V gene encodes CDR1 GTSNPN and CDR2 SVGIG (reference sequence). The CDR3 contains 13 residues. The V end was cut by 3 bases, the J end by 9 bases, with 12 bases between. CDR3: CAWRPLGGNVLTF. The CDR3 DNA sequence: TGTGCCTGGAGGCCCCTCGGAGGCAACGTCCTGACTTTC.

This clone was observed a handful of times. J is TRBJ1-1 and V is TRBV7-3; D gene unclear. Trimming removed 3 bases from V and 4 bases from J, with 21 bases in between. The CDR3 is 17 amino acids. Germline lookup yields CDR1 SGHTA and CDR2 FQGTGA. The CDR3 DNA follows: TGTGCCAGCAGCTTGGTCCCCCAATTTAGGGCTGGCACTGAAGCTTTCTTT. Its protein is CASSLVPQFRAGTEAFF.

V usage is TRBV30 and J usage is TRBJ2-1; 9 bases line up with TRBD2. CDR1 GTSNPN and CDR2 SVGIG come from the germline V gene (reference sequence). The CDR3 is 18 amino acids. Germline trimming cut 1 base from V and 4 bases from J; bases unmatched to any gene: 14. The DNA of the CDR3 is TGTGCCTGGAGTGGACTAGCGGCGGAACGTGCGTCTTACAATGAGCAGTTCTTC. Protein sequence: CAWSGLAAERASYNEQFF.

The J gene is TRBJ2-5, the V gene TRBV18; D might be TRBD2 (5 bases). V lost 0 bases to trimming and J lost 5 bases, with 10 bases between them. The V gene's germline CDR1 is KGHSH and CDR2 LQKENI. The CDR3 is made up of 14 amino acids. This CDR3 is CASSPPSGYETQYF. The CDR3 nucleotides read TGTGCCAGCTCACCACCGTCGGGGTATGAGACCCAGTACTTC.

The chain joins TRBV2 to TRBJ1-5, with unresolved D. Looked up from germline, CDR1 is SNHLY and CDR2 is FYNNEI. V dropped 7 bases and J dropped 3 bases, with 10 bases sitting between them. The CDR3 has 13 amino acids. The CDR3 loop is CASKEGSNQPQHF. For the CDR3, the DNA is TGTGCCAGCAAGGAGGGATCCAATCAGCCCCAGCATTTT.

This clone occurred a few times. The V call is TRBV29-1, the J call TRBJ2-2; a possible D gene is TRBD1 (5 bases). Germline V gene sequence: CDR1 SQVTM, CDR2 ANQGSEA. V was clipped by 4 bases and J by 3 bases, with 12 bases between them. The CDR3 is 14 amino acids. The CDR3 bases are TGCAGCGTTGGAATGGACACCTACACCGGGGAGCTGTTTTTT. Translation gives CSVGMDTYTGELFF.

This clone has more than one count but fewer than ten. The chain has TRBV2 and TRBJ1-5, with D perhaps matching TRBD1 (6 bases). This CDR3 has 16 amino acids. The germline CDR1 and CDR2 sequences are SNHLY and FYNNEI. V was cut by 3 bases and J by 6 bases, with 18 bases left in between. CDR3 in amino acids: CASSDSSRGAFQPQHF. The CDR3 DNA is TGTGCCAGCAGTGATTCCAGTCGGGGGGCATTTCAGCCCCAGCATTTT.

This clone was counted a few times. The chain employs TRBV5-1 and TRBJ2-3; no reliable D call. V dropped 4 bases and J dropped 0 bases, with 15 bases sitting between them. Germline lookup yields CDR1 SGHRS and CDR2 YFSETQ. This CDR3 comprises 16 residues. CDR3 residues: CASSVRTVSSTDTQYF. The CDR3, as DNA: TGCGCCAGCAGCGTACGAACAGTTTCTAGCACAGATACGCAGTATTTT.

The V call is TRBV29-1, the J call TRBJ1-1, with D perhaps TRBD1 (6 bases). CDR1 SQVTM and CDR2 ANQGSEA come from the germline V gene. V lost 7 bases and J lost 4, with 13 bases in between. The CDR3 spans 12 residues. CDR3 in DNA: TGCAGCGCACGGACAGTGCCCACTGAAGCTTTCTTT. It encodes CSARTVPTEAFF.

This clone was observed a handful of times. This same CDR3 is encoded by further DNA sequences in the sample. The CDR3 is CASSVDGGSYNEQFF. The DNA for the CDR3 is TGTGCCAGCAGCGTAGACGGGGGCTCCTACAATGAGCAGTTCTTC. V gene TRBV9 combines with J gene TRBJ2-1, with D maybe TRBD2 (6 bases). This CDR3 has 15 amino acids. V was trimmed by 0 bases and J by 0 bases, leaving 7 bases between them. CDR1 and CDR2 from the germline V gene are SGDLS and YYNGEE.

This clone was recorded many times. The CDR3 sequence: CASGARDPNTEAFF. The CDR3 DNA reads as TGTGCTAGTGGTGCCAGGGACCCGAACACTGAAGCTTTCTTT. The V call is TRBV12-5, the J call TRBJ1-1; weak D call: TRBD1 (5 bases). Germline V CDR1 and CDR2: LGHNT, FRNRAP. The CDR3 runs to 14 residues. Between the trimmed V and J ends, which lost 5 bases and 1 base, there was a span of 11 bases.

This clone was recorded a few times. V and J are TRBV2 and TRBJ1-2; D is uncertain. Trimming pared 7 bases from V and 8 bases from J, leaving 14 bases between. Germline lookup yields CDR1 SNHLY and CDR2 FYNNEI. CDR3 size: 12 residues. Written as DNA, the CDR3 is TGTGCCAGCAATCGACTGGGTTTGGGCTACACCTTC. This gives the protein CASNRLGLGYTF.

The sample holds one count of this clone. CDR3 DNA sequence: TGTGCCAGCAGTCAAGACAGGGGGTATGGCTACACCTTC. Translating gives CASSQDRGYGYTF. The chain links TRBV27 to TRBJ1-2; 9 bases fit TRBD1. CDR1 MNHEY and CDR2 SMNVEV come from the germline V gene (reference sequence). Germline trimming cut 5 bases from V and 5 bases from J; bases unmatched to any gene: 3. The CDR3 length is 13 residues.

This clone was seen more than once but under ten times. V gene TRBV4-1 combines with J gene TRBJ2-1; D remains unclear. Trimming cost V 5 bases and J 4 bases, with 9 bases left between them. The CDR3 length is 13 residues. Per germline, CDR1 MGHRA and CDR2 YSYEKL. The CDR3 protein is CASSGPSYNEQFF. CDR3 in DNA: TGCGCCAGCAGCGGTCCGAGTTACAATGAGCAGTTCTTC.

This chain connects TRBV27 to TRBJ2-1, with D uncertain. Germline V gene lookup returns CDR1 MNHEY and CDR2 SMNVEV (reference sequence). There are 12 residues in the CDR3. V was shortened by 7 bases and J by 5 bases, with 9 bases between the two germline ends. CDR3 DNA sequence: TGTGCCAGCACCCCCACGGACAATGAGCAGTTCTTC. Its translation is CASTPTDNEQFF.

This rearrangement joins TRBV9 to TRBJ2-7; D may match TRBD1 or TRBD2 (5 bases each). The CDR3 spans 17 residues. Germline V lookup: CDR1 SGDLS, CDR2 YYNGEE. Trimming cost V 0 bases and J 5 bases, with 21 bases left between them. CDR3 DNA: TGTGCCAGCAGCGTAGATCTGGGAGTGGGGGTAGTCCACGAGCAGTACTTC. This encodes CASSVDLGVGVVHEQYF.

This chain links TRBV7-2 with TRBJ2-4, with D possibly being TRBD1 (6 bases). CDR1 and CDR2 from the germline V gene are SGHTA and FQGNSA. This CDR3 has 15 amino acids. V lost 5 bases to trimming and J lost 8 bases, with 19 bases between them. The CDR3 DNA reads TGTGCCAGCAGCGAAGGGGGTTCAAATCCGGACATTCAGTACTTC. Amino acids: CASSEGGSNPDIQYF.

V usage is TRBV4-1 and J usage is TRBJ1-2; the match to TRBD1 covers 8 bases. The CDR3 has 16 residues. V lost 4 bases and J lost 4; bases outside the gene matches: 11. The germline gives CDR1 MGHRA, CDR2 YSYEKL. CDR3 residues: CASSPTTQGGSYGYTF. The CDR3 nucleotides read TGCGCCAGCAGCCCTACTACACAGGGGGGAAGCTATGGCTACACCTTC.

This clone was picked up a small number of times. The chain carries TRBV30 and TRBJ2-2, with a tentative D call TRBD1 (6 bases). CDR3 length: 15 amino acids. The V gene lost 3 bases and the J gene lost 4 bases, with 15 bases spanning the gap. The V gene's germline CDR1 is GTSNPN and CDR2 SVGIG (reference sequence). CDR3 sequence reads: CAWSRYRAGTGELFF. CDR3 DNA sequence: TGTGCCTGGAGCCGATACAGGGCGGGCACCGGGGAGCTGTTTTTT. Filled out from reference TRBV30 and TRBJ2-2, the complete variable domain reads SQTIHQWPATLVQPVGSPLSLECTVEGTSNPNLYWYRQAAGRGLQLLFYSVGIGQISSEVPQNLSASRPQDRQFILSSKKLLLSDSGFYLCAWSRYRAGTGELFFGEGSRLTVL.

The chain combines TRBV29-1 with TRBJ1-4; D not certain. There are 14 residues in the CDR3. Germline V gene sequence: CDR1 SQVTM, CDR2 ANQGSEA. The V gene lost 1 base and the J gene lost 7 bases, with 13 bases spanning the gap. In nucleotides, the CDR3 is TGCAGCGTTGAAGGGGCGGGATCCCGTGAAAAACTGTTTTTT. It yields the protein CSVEGAGSREKLFF. The entire variable domain, with the rest obtained from reference TRBV29-1 and TRBJ1-4, is as follows: SAVISQKPSRDICQRGTSLTIQCQVDSQVTMMFWYRQQPGQSLTLIATANQGSEATYESGFVIDKFPISRPNLTFSTLTVSNMSPEDSSIYLCSVEGAGSREKLFFGSGTQLSVL.

The chain is built from TRBV5-1 and TRBJ2-7, with a possible D match to TRBD1 (5 bases). Germline CDR1 is SGHRS and CDR2 is YFSETQ. The CDR3 loop spans 12 amino acids. Trimming removed 4 bases from V and 5 bases from J, with 10 bases in between. Here the CDR3 DNA reads TGCGCCAGCAGCACCACAGGCCACGAGCAGTACTTC. It encodes CASSTTGHEQYF.